These 2 T cell receptor beta chains originate from one sample sequenced in a study of metastatic and nonmetastatic thyroid tumors. Treatment of any kind had been given to no patient before thyroid surgery. Via MiXCR, TCRdb re-called the PCR reads. The sample shows roughly 34,000 clones, roughly 15% of them seen only once. Material for sequencing was blood. These receptors came from a male donor with papillary thyroid cancer or a benign thyroid nodule (not recorded which). Some clones in this sample may be carry-over from other donors' samples.

CDR3 coding DNA: TGTGCCTGTTCACCACCCTGGGGGCAGAACACTGAAGCTTTCTTT. This translates into CACSPPWGQNTEAFF. This sequence joins TRBV18 and TRBJ1-1, with D tentatively TRBD1 (6 bases). The CDR3 totals 15 residues. CDR1 KGHSH and CDR2 LQKENI come from the germline V gene. Between the trimmed V and J ends, which lost 11 bases and 1 base, there was a span of 20 bases.

This clone was recorded many times. CDR3 coding DNA: TGTGCCAGCAGTTTCCTGAGGGACGGGGAGCTGTTTTTT. This encodes CASSFLRDGELFF. The chain couples TRBV12-3 or TRBV12-4 to TRBJ2-2, with D maybe TRBD2 (5 bases). Trimming took 3 bases from V and 7 from J, leaving 9 bases between them. This CDR3 is built from 13 residues.